This record concerns one T cell receptor beta chain sequence. Its cognate antigen is unknown. The data derive from a study of beta chain features in type 1 diabetes. General study findings and limits: TCRB CDR3 length was moderately but significantly reduced in all four CD4+ subsets of Type 1 diabetes patients. Patients and controls would be equally affected if PCR favored shorter templates. A pattern of fewer insertions and more deletions at VDJ junctions was seen in type 1 diabetes patients.

Looked up from germline, CDR1 is SGHTA and CDR2 is FQGTGA. V shed 4 bases and J shed 6 bases, with 9 bases lying between them. This CDR3 spans 13 amino acids. Sequenced material consisted of expressed TCRB transcripts (all of the isolated RNA was reverse transcribed). Profiling relied on immunoSEQ multiplex PCR, and the TCRdb table lists in-frame clones only, not all of them. The profile shows 500,000 to 700,000 clones, less than 20% of them singletons. The sequenced sample consisted of naive CD4+ T cells from blood. The rearrangement joins TRBV7-3 to TRBJ2-2; D call uncertain. The origin of this receptor is a man between 18 and 35 years old in good health. The CDR3 sequence: CASSSQPAGELFF. CDR3 bases: TGTGCCAGCAGCTCCCAACCCGCCGGGGAGCTGTTTTTT.